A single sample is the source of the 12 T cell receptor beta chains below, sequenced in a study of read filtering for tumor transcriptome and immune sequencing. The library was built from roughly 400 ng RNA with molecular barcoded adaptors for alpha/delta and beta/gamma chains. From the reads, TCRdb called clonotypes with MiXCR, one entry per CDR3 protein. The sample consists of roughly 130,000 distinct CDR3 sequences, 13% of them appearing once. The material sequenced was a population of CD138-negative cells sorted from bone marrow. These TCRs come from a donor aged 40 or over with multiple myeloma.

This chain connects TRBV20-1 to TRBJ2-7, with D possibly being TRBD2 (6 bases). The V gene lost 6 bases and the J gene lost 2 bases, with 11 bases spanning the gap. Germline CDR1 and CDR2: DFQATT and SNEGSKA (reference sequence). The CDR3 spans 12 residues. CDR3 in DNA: TGCAGTGCAGGTGGGGAGGCCTACGAGCAGTACTTC. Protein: CSAGGEAYEQYF.

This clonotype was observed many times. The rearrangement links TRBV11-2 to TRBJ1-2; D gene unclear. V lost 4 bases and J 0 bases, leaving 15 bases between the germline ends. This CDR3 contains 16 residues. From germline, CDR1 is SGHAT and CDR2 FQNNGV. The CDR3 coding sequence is TGTGCCAGCAGCTCCTCCGGGCAGGATTCTAACTATGGCTACACCTTC. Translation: CASSSSGQDSNYGYTF.

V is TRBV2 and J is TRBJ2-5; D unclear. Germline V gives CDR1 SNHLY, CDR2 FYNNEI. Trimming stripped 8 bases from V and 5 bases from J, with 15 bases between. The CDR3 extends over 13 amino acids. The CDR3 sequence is CASGRNWQETQYF. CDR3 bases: TGTGCCAGCGGCCGAAACTGGCAGGAGACCCAGTACTTC.

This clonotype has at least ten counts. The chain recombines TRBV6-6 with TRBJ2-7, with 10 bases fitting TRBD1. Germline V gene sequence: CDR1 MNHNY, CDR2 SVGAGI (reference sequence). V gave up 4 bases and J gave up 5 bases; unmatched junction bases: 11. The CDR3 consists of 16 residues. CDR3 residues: CASSFTVTGTGDEQYF. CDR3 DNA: TGTGCCAGCAGTTTCACAGTCACCGGGACAGGGGACGAGCAGTACTTC.

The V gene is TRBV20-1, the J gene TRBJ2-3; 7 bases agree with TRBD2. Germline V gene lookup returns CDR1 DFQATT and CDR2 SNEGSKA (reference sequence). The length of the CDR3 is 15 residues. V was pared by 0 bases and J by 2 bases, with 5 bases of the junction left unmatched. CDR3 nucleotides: TGCAGTGCTAGAGAGGGACTAATGTTCACAGATACGCAGTATTTT. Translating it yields CSAREGLMFTDTQYF.

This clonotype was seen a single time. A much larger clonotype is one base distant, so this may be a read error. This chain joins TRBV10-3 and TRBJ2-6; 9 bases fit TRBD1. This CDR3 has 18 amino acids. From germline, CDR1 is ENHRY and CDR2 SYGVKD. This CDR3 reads CAISDIEQGASGANVLAF. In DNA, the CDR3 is TGTGCCATCAGTGATATAGAACAGGGGGCCTCTGGGGCCAACGTCCTGGCTTTC.

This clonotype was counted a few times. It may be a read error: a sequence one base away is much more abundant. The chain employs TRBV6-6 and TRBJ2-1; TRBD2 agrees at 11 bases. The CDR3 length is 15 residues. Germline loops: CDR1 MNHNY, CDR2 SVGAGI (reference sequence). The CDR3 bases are TGTGCCAGCAGGAGACTAGCGGGACCCTACAATGGGCAGTTCTTC. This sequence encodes CASRRLAGPYNGQFF.

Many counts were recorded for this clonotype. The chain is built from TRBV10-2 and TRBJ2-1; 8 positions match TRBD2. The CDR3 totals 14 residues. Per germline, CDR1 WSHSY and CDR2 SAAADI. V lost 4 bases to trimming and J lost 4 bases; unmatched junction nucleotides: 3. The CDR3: CASSGTSGYNEQFF. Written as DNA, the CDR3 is TGCGCCAGCAGTGGAACTAGCGGATACAATGAGCAGTTCTTC.

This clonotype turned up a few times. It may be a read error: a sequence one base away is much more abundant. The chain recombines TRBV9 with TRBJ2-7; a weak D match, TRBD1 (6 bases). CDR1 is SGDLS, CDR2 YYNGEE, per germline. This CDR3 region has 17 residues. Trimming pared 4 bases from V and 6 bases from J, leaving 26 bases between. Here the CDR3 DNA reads TGTGCCAGCAGCACTCATCTCGCCGGGGCAGGGGCGACCGAGCAGTACTTC. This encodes CASSTHLAGAGATEQYF.

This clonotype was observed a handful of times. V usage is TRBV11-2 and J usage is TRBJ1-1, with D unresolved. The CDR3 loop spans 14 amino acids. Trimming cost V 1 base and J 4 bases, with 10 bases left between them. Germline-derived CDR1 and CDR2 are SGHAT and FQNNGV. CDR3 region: CASSLVELGTEAFF. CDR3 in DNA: TGTGCCAGCAGCTTAGTTGAGCTCGGCACTGAAGCTTTCTTT.

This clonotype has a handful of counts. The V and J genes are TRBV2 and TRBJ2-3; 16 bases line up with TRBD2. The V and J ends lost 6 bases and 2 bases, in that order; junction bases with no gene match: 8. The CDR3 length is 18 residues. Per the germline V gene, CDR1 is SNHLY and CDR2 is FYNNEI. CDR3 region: CASRAGTSGRDVTDTQYF. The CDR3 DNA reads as TGTGCCAGCAGAGCCGGGACTAGCGGGAGGGACGTCACAGATACGCAGTATTTT.

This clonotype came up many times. The CDR3, as DNA: TGTGCCAGCAGCCCCCGGATGACAACTAATGAAAAACTGTTTTTT. Translation: CASSPRMTTNEKLFF. The chain couples TRBV7-2 to TRBJ1-4, with D unclear. The V and J ends lost 5 bases and 0 bases respectively, with 10 bases between them. The CDR3 runs 15 residues. From germline, CDR1 is SGHTA and CDR2 FQGNSA. Drawing the rest from reference TRBV7-2 and TRBJ1-4, the complete variable domain is GAGVSQSPSNKVTEKGKDVELRCDPISGHTALYWYRQSLGQGLEFLIYFQGNSAPDKSGLPSDRFSAERTGGSVSTLTIQRTQQEDSAVYLCASSPRMTTNEKLFFGSGTQLSVL.